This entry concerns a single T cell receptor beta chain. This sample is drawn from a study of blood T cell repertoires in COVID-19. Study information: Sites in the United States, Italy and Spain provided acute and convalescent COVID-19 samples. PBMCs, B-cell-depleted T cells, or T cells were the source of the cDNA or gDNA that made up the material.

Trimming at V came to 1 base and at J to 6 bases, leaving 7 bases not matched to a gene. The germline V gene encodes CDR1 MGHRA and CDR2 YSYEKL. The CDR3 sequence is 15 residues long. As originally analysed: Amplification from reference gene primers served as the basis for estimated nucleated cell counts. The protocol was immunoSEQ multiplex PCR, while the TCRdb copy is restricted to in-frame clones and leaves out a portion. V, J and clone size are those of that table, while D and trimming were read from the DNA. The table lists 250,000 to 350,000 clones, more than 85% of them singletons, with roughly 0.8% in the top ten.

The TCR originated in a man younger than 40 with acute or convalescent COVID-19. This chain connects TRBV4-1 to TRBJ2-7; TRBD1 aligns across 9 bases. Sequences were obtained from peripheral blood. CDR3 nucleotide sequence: TGCGCCAGCAGCCAAGGGACAGGGGTTCGTCCCGAGCAGTACTTC. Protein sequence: CASSQGTGVRPEQYF.